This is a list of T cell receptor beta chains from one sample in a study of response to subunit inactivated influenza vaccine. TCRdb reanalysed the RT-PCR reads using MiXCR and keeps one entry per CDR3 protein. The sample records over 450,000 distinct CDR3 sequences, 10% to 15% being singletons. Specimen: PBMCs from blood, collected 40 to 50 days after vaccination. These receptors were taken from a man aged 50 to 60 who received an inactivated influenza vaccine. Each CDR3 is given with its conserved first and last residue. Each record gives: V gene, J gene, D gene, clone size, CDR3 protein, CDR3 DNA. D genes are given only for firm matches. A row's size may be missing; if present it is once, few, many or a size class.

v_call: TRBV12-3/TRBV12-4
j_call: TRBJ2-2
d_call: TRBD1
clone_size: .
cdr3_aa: CASPYLRFADRGPGELFF
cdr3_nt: TGTGCCAGTCCCTACCTTCGATTCGCGGACAGGGGTCCCGGGGAGCTGTTTTTT

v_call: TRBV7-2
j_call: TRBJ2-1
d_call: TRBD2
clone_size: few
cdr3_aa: CASSLGVTAGEISYNEQFF
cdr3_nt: TGTGCCAGCAGCTTAGGGGTAACCGCGGGGGAGATCTCCTACAATGAGCAGTTCTTC

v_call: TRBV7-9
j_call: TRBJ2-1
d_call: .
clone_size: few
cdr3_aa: CASSRGLSSSNEQFF
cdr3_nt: TGTGCCAGCAGCCGGGGACTTAGCTCTTCTAATGAGCAGTTCTTC

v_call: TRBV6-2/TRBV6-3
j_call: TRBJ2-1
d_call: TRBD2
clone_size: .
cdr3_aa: CASSQTSGLSSYNEQFF
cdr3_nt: TGTGCCAGCAGTCAGACTAGCGGACTGAGCTCCTACAATGAGCAGTTCTTC

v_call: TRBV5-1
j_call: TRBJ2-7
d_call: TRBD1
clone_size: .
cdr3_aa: CASSRTGFNEQYF
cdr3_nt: TGCGCCAGCAGCCGGACAGGGTTCAACGAGCAGTACTTC

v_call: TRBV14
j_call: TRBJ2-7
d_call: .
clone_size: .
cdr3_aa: CASSPLGFGGYF
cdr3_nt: TGTGCCAGCAGCCCTCTCGGATTCGGGGGGTACTTC

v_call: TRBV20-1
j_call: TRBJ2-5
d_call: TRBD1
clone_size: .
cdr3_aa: CSATDPRGTQETQYF
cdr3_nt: TGCAGTGCTACGGATCCCAGGGGGACCCAAGAGACCCAGTACTTC

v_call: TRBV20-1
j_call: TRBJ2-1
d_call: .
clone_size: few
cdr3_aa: CSARDPYSSRNEQFF
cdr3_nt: TGCAGTGCTAGAGATCCGTACTCTTCTAGGAATGAGCAGTTCTTC

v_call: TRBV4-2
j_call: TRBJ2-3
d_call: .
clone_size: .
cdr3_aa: CASSQDNGGHRTDTQYF
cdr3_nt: TGTGCCAGCAGCCAAGATAACGGGGGCCACCGCACAGATACGCAGTATTTT

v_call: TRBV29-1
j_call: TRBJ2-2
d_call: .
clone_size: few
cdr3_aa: CSVEVRNRGNTGELFF
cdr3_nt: TGCAGCGTTGAAGTTCGCAACAGAGGGAACACCGGGGAGCTGTTTTTT

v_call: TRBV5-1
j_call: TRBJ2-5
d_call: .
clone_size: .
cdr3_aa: CASSLDGREETQYF
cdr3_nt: TGCGCCAGCAGCTTGGACGGCAGGGAAGAGACCCAGTACTTC

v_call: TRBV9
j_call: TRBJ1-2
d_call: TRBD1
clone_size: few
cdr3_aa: CASSVPTTGPAGYTF
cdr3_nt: TGTGCCAGCAGCGTACCCACGACAGGGCCGGCTGGCTACACCTTC

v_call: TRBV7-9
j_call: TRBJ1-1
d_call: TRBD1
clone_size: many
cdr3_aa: CASSLDGTANTEAFF
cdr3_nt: TGTGCCAGCAGCTTAGATGGGACAGCGAACACTGAAGCTTTCTTT

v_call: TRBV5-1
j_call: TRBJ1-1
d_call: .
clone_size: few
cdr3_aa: CASSLGRVSEAFF
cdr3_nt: TGCGCCAGCAGCTTAGGTCGCGTGTCTGAAGCTTTCTTT

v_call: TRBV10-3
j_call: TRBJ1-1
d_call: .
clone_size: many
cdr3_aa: CAISGQGWETEAFF
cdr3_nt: TGTGCCATCAGTGGTCAGGGTTGGGAAACTGAAGCTTTCTTT

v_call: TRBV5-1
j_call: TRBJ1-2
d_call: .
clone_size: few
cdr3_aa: CASSPGVNYGYTF
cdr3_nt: TGCGCCAGCAGCCCAGGGGTTAACTATGGCTACACCTTC

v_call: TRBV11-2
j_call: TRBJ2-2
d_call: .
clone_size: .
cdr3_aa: CASTRRGSIGGELFF
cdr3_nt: TGTGCCAGCACCCGTCGAGGCAGTATAGGCGGGGAGCTGTTTTTT

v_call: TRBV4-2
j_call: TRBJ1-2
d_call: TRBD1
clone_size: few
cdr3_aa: CASSPSKGGNYGYTF
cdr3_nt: TGTGCCAGCAGCCCCTCCAAAGGGGGCAACTATGGCTACACCTTC

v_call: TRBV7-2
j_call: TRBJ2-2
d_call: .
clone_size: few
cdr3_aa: CASSLGLPMRGELFF
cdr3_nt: TGTGCCAGCAGCTTAGGGCTCCCGATGAGAGGGGAGCTGTTTTTT

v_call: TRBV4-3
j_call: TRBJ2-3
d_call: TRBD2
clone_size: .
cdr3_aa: CASSHWGGDDTQYF
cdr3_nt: TGCGCCAGCAGCCATTGGGGAGGGGACGATACGCAGTATTTT

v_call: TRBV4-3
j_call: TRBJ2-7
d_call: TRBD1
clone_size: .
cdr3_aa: CASSRGTGGIYEQYF
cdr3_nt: TGCGCCAGCAGCCGTGGGACAGGGGGAATCTACGAGCAGTACTTC

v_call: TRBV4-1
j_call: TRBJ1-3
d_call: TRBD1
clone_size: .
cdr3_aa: CASSQPTGGGRNTIYF
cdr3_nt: TGCGCCAGCAGCCAACCTACAGGGGGCGGTAGAAACACCATATATTTT

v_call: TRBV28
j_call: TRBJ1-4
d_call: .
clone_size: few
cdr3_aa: CASRTRPSANEKLFF
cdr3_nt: TGTGCCAGTAGAACCCGTCCCTCAGCTAATGAAAAACTGTTTTTT

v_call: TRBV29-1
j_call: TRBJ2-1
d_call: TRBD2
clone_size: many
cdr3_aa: CSGGGNEQFF
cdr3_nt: TGCAGCGGGGGGGGCAATGAGCAGTTCTTC

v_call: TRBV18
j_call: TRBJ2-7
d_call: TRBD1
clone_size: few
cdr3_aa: CASSPVQGAHEQYF
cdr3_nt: TGTGCCAGCTCCCCCGTCCAGGGGGCACACGAGCAGTACTTC

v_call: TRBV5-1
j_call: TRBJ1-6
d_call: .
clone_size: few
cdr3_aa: CASSPEQYSPLHF
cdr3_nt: TGCGCCAGCAGCCCTGAACAGTATTCACCCCTCCACTTT

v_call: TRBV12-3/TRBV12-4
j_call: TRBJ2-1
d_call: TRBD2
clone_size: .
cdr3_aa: CASSFPTSGTYNEQFF
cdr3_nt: TGTGCCAGCAGTTTCCCGACTAGCGGGACTTACAATGAGCAGTTCTTC

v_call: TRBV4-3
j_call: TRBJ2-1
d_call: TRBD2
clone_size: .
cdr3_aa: CASSQGGGGFQSVYNEQFF
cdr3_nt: TGCGCCAGCAGCCAAGGGGGCGGGGGGTTCCAATCGGTCTACAATGAGCAGTTCTTC

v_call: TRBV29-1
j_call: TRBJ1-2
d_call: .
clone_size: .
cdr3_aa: CSVAPDRNYGYTF
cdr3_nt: TGCAGCGTTGCCCCCGACAGAAACTATGGCTACACCTTC

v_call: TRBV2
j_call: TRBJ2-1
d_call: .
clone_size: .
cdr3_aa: CASSPRVMDEQFF
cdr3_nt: TGTGCCAGCAGCCCGAGGGTGATGGATGAGCAGTTCTTC

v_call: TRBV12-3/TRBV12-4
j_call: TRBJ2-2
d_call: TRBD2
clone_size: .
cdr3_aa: CASSGTRGTGELFF
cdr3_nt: TGTGCCAGTTCCGGGACTAGGGGGACCGGGGAGCTGTTTTTT

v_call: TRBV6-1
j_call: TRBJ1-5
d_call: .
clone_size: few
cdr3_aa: CASSDRYYSNQPQHF
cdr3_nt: TGTGCCAGCAGCGACAGGTACTATAGCAATCAGCCCCAGCATTTT

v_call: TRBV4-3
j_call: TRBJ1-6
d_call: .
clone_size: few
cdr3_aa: CASSQDVRGWSGSPLHF
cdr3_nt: TGCGCCAGCAGCCAAGATGTGAGGGGTTGGAGTGGTTCACCCCTCCACTTT

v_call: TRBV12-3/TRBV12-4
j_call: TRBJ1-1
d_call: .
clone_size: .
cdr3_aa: CASRDRTRTEAFF
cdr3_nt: TGTGCCAGCAGAGACAGGACGAGGACTGAAGCTTTCTTT

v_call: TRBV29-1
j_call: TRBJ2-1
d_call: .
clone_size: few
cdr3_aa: CSVEWRVNEQFF
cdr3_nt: TGCAGCGTTGAGTGGAGAGTCAATGAGCAGTTCTTC

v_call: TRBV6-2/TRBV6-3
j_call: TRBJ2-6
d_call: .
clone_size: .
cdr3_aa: CASSDRSDGSGANVLTF
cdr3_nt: TGTGCCAGCAGTGACAGGTCCGACGGTTCTGGGGCCAACGTCCTGACTTTC

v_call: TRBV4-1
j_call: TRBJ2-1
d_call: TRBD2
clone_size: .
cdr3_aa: CASSREAGVGNNEQFF
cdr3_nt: TGCGCCAGCAGCCGGGAAGCGGGAGTCGGGAACAATGAGCAGTTCTTC

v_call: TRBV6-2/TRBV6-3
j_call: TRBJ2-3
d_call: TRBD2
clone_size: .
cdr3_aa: CASSYSKVAGEQDTQYF
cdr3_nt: TGTGCCAGCAGTTACTCGAAGGTAGCGGGAGAGCAAGATACGCAGTATTTT

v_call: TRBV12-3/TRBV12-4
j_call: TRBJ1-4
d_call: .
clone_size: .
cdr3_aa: CASRPTGPGNEKLFF
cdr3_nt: TGTGCCAGCAGGCCAACAGGGCCGGGTAATGAAAAACTGTTTTTT

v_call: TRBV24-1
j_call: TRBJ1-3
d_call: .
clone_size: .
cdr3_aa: CATSDLNRRYSGNTIYF
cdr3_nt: TGTGCCACCAGTGATTTGAACAGGAGGTATTCTGGAAACACCATATATTTT

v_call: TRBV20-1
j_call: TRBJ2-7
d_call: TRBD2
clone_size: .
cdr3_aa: CSASLAGVHEQYF
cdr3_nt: TGCAGTGCTAGTCTAGCGGGAGTCCACGAGCAGTACTTC

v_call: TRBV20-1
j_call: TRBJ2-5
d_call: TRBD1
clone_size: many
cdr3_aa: CSAKGTGDVETQYF
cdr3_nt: TGCAGTGCTAAAGGGACAGGGGACGTCGAGACCCAGTACTTC

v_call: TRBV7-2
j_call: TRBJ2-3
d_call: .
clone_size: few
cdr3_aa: CASSPEGAMGFQYF
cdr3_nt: TGTGCCAGCAGCCCAGAGGGTGCGATGGGGTTTCAGTATTTT